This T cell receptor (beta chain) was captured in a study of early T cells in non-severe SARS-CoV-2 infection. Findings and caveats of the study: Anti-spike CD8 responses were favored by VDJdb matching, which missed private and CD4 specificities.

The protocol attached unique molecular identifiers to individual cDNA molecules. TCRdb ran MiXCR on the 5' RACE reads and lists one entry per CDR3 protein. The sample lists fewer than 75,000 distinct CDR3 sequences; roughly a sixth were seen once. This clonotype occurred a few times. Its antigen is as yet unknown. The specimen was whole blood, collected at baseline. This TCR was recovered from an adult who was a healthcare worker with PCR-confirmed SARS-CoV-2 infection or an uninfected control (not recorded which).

The CDR3 loop is CASSRLAGRDTQYF. The CDR3 nucleotides read TGTGCCAGCAGCCGACTAGCGGGGCGAGATACGCAGTATTTT. The genes are TRBV2 and TRBJ2-3; 11 bases match TRBD2. The CDR3 consists of 14 residues. Germline CDR1 SNHLY, CDR2 FYNNEI. V lost 6 bases to trimming and J lost 5 bases; unmatched junction nucleotides: 4. Using reference TRBV2 and TRBJ2-3 for the parts outside the CDR3, the full variable domain is EPEVTQTPSHQVTQMGQEVILRCVPISNHLYFYWYRQILGQKVEFLVSFYNNEISEKSEIFDDQFSVERPDGSNFTLKIRSTKLEDSAMYFCASSRLAGRDTQYFGPGTRLTVL.